Presented here are 27 T cell receptor beta chains from one specimen sequenced in a study of blood T cell repertoires in COVID-19. Measured with immunoSEQ multiplex PCR; TCRdb has only the in-frame clones, and not every one. The sample has over 110,000 clones, around 88% seen once. The sequencing input was peripheral blood. Receptor source: a human donor in a cohort sampled during active COVID-19.

This clone occurred a few times. The rearrangement joins TRBV29-1 to TRBJ1-1; 9 bases align to TRBD1. The CDR3 contains 13 residues. CDR1 and CDR2 (germline): SQVTM, ANQGSEA. V shed 7 bases, J shed 1 base, and the junction held 4 bases outside the gene matches. The CDR3 bases are TGCAGCGCAGACAGGGGGGGGAACACTGAAGCTTTCTTT. It encodes CSADRGGNTEAFF.

The chain joins TRBV30 to TRBJ1-1; a weak D match, TRBD1 (5 bases). The CDR3 totals 12 residues. V dropped 5 bases and J dropped 5 bases, with 12 bases sitting between them. The germline V gene has CDR1 GTSNPN and CDR2 SVGIG (reference sequence). The CDR3 sequence: CAWGAGVTEAFF. For the CDR3, the DNA is TGTGCCTGGGGGGCGGGGGTAACTGAAGCTTTCTTT.

The rearrangement uses TRBV27 and TRBJ2-1; TRBD1 is a possible D gene (6 bases). Germline CDR1 is MNHEY and CDR2 is SMNVEV (reference sequence). V was cut by 7 bases and J by 2 bases, with 15 bases left in between. CDR3 length equals 15 residues. CDR3 residues: CASNRGQGPYNEQFF. For the CDR3, the DNA is TGTGCCAGCAATAGGGGCCAGGGGCCCTACAATGAGCAGTTCTTC.

V and J are TRBV5-4 and TRBJ2-5; TRBD1 aligns across 8 bases. V gave up 3 bases and J gave up 5 bases; unmatched junction bases: 6. The CDR3 covers 14 residues. CDR1 and CDR2 from the germline V gene are SGHNT and YYREEE (reference sequence). CDR3 sequence reads: CASSSDREGETQYF. In nucleotides, the CDR3 is TGTGCCAGCAGCTCGGACAGGGAAGGGGAGACCCAGTACTTC.

The chain uses TRBV5-6 and TRBJ2-1; possibly TRBD2 for D (7 bases). The CDR3 spans 14 residues. Germline loops: CDR1 SGHDT, CDR2 YYEEEE. Deletions cut 2 bases from V and 7 bases from J, with 13 bases between. In DNA, the CDR3 is TGTGCCAGCAGCTTATGGGGGGGCCGGAATGAGCAGTTCTTC. Translating it yields CASSLWGGRNEQFF.

This rearrangement joins TRBV7-9 to TRBJ1-2, with 7 positions matching TRBD1. With 5 bases clipped from V and 5 bases from J, the junction kept 8 bases outside the gene matches. CDR1 SEHNR and CDR2 FQNEAQ come from the germline V gene (reference sequence). The CDR3 length is 14 residues. In DNA, the CDR3 is TGTGCCAGCAGCCCAGGGGGACCACCATATGGCTACACCTTC. Encoded protein: CASSPGGPPYGYTF.

This rearrangement joins TRBV7-2 to TRBJ2-5, with TRBD2 as a possible D gene (6 bases). V lost 5 bases and J lost 5, with 18 bases in between. CDR3 length: 15 residues. The germline V gene has CDR1 SGHTA and CDR2 FQGNSA. CDR3 amino acids: CASSQTGTRGETQYF. CDR3 DNA: TGTGCCAGCAGCCAGACCGGGACCCGGGGGGAGACCCAGTACTTC.

This clone occurred once. This chain connects TRBV28 to TRBJ2-4, with TRBD1 identical over 10 bases. The CDR3 contains 15 residues. Germline lookup yields CDR1 MDHEN and CDR2 SYDVKM. V lost 8 bases and J lost 8; bases outside the gene matches: 12. The DNA for the CDR3 is TGTGCCAGCCAACCCCCGGGACAGGGGAAACACATTCAGTACTTC. As protein: CASQPPGQGKHIQYF.

The CDR3 bases are TGTGCCAGCAGCGTAGATGCGGGGGGGTTCCAAGAGACCCAGTACTTC. This sequence encodes CASSVDAGGFQETQYF. The rearrangement joins TRBV9 to TRBJ2-5; 9 bases align to TRBD2. Germline loops: CDR1 SGDLS, CDR2 YYNGEE. This CDR3 comprises 16 residues. Unmatched junction bases numbered 4, after V lost 0 bases and J lost 1 base.

This rearrangement joins TRBV7-8 to TRBJ1-2; tentatively, D is TRBD1 (5 bases). The CDR3 has 13 residues. Trimming stripped 7 bases from V and 4 bases from J, with 13 bases between. Germline CDR1 is SGHVS and CDR2 is FQNEAQ. The CDR3 DNA is TGTGCCAGCACCCGGGGCAACGCCTATGGCTACACCTTC. It codes for CASTRGNAYGYTF.

The V call is TRBV29-1, the J call TRBJ2-7; D perhaps matches TRBD1 (6 bases). CDR3 length: 14 amino acids. Germline V gene data show CDR1 as SQVTM and CDR2 as ANQGSEA. Trimming removed 6 bases at V and 3 bases at J, with 18 bases between. The CDR3 protein is CSVGLAGDVYEQYF. CDR3 DNA sequence: TGCAGCGTCGGGCTCGCAGGGGACGTCTACGAGCAGTACTTC.

J is TRBJ2-2 and V is TRBV12-3 or TRBV12-4; no clear D. The CDR3 length is 13 residues. V dropped 1 base and J dropped 4 bases, with 4 bases sitting between them. The CDR3 DNA reads TGTGCCAGCAGTTTAGACTTCACCGGGGAGCTGTTTTTT. Translating it yields CASSLDFTGELFF.

This chain joins TRBV19 and TRBJ1-3; 8 nucleotides match TRBD1. V was pared by 4 bases and J by 0 bases, with 5 bases of the junction left unmatched. The CDR3 is 16 residues long. From germline, CDR1 is LNHDA and CDR2 SQIVND (reference sequence). The chain's CDR3 is CASSTGTGSSGNTIYF. CDR3 nucleotides: TGTGCCAGTAGTACCGGGACAGGAAGCTCTGGAAACACCATATATTTT.

The chain links TRBV12-3 or TRBV12-4 to TRBJ1-2; D perhaps matches TRBD1 (5 bases). The germline V and J ends were trimmed by 6 bases and 8 bases, with 16 bases remaining between them. The CDR3 contains 13 residues. The CDR3 loop reads CASRSVGEDGYTF. The CDR3 DNA sequence: TGTGCCAGCAGGTCCGTGGGGGAGGACGGCTACACCTTC.

The chain joins TRBV6-5 to TRBJ2-5, with 8 nucleotides matching TRBD2. Trimming at V came to 6 bases and at J to 7 bases, leaving 13 bases not matched to a gene. The CDR3 spans 15 residues. The germline V gene has CDR1 MNHEY and CDR2 SVGAGI. For the CDR3, the DNA is TGTGCCAGCAGGAGATCGGGGGGGTCGCAGGGGACCCAGTACTTC. Amino acid sequence: CASRRSGGSQGTQYF.

A note on this clone: The DNA is omitted, as the CDR3 cannot be located on it reliably, and the CDR3 follows TCRdb's listing. This chain links TRBV19 with TRBJ1-5; the D segment call TRBD1 is taken from the table without a DNA check. Germline-derived CDR1 and CDR2 are LNHDA and SQIVND (reference sequence). The CDR3 is 15 residues long, counting both termini. The CDR3 sequence: CASSSGQGLGQPQHF.

This chain uses TRBV19 with TRBJ2-1; TRBD1 aligns across 10 bases. The V gene end was trimmed by 6 bases and the J gene end by 7 bases; junction bases not matched to a gene: 6. Germline V gene lookup returns CDR1 LNHDA and CDR2 SQIVND (reference sequence). This CDR3 comprises 14 residues. The CDR3 region has the DNA TGTGCCAGTAGGGACAGGGGGATGTGGAATGAGCAGTTCTTC. It encodes CASRDRGMWNEQFF. The full variable domain, its missing parts supplied by reference TRBV19 and TRBJ2-1, is DGGITQSPKYLFRKEGQNVTLSCEQNLNHDAMYWYRQDPGQGLRLIYYSQIVNDFQKGDIAEGYSVSREKKESFPLTVTSAQKNPTAFYLCASRDRGMWNEQFFGPGTRLTVL.

The CDR3 region has the DNA TGTGCCAGCAGCTTCCCAGCGACTTATAACACAGATACGCAGTATTTT. This encodes CASSFPATYNTDTQYF. V and J are TRBV5-4 and TRBJ2-3; no clear D gene. V was pared by 2 bases and J by 2 bases, with 15 bases between. The CDR3 consists of 16 residues. CDR1 is SGHNT, CDR2 YYREEE, per germline (reference sequence).

The chain employs TRBV4-1 and TRBJ1-4; 7 bases match TRBD1. Germline loops: CDR1 MGHRA, CDR2 YSYEKL. The CDR3 length is 15 residues. J gave up 7 bases and V 5 bases, and 10 bases lay outside the gene matches. In DNA form, the CDR3 reads TGCGCCAGCAGCACCCGACAGGGTCGTTCTGAAAAACTGTTTTTT. It yields the protein CASSTRQGRSEKLFF.

This chain joins TRBV15 and TRBJ2-6, with 7 nucleotides matching TRBD2. The germline V gene has CDR1 LNHNV and CDR2 YYDKDF (reference sequence). V trimming: 5 bases; J trimming: 2 bases; junction bases outside the gene matches: 3. CDR3 length: 15 amino acids. DNA of the CDR3: TGTGCCACCAGCCCCGCGGGGGCTGGGGCCAACGTCCTGACTTTC. Encoded protein: CATSPAGAGANVLTF.

The V gene is TRBV6-2 or TRBV6-3, the J gene TRBJ1-2; 7 bases are shared with TRBD1. The CDR3 is made up of 14 amino acids. Germline V gives CDR1 MNHEY, CDR2 SVGEGT. V gave up 2 bases and J gave up 6 bases; unmatched junction bases: 6. CDR3 amino acids: CASSYGRTGHGYTF. Here the CDR3 DNA reads TGTGCCAGCAGTTACGGGAGGACAGGCCATGGCTACACCTTC.

The V gene is TRBV13, the J gene TRBJ1-1; D might be TRBD1 (5 bases). CDR3 size: 15 residues. Trimming removed 1 base from V and 6 bases from J, with 15 bases in between. Germline loops: CDR1 PRHDT, CDR2 FYEKMQ (reference sequence). Written as DNA, the CDR3 is TGTGCCAGCAGCTTAGAAGGGGTTGGGTACCCTGAAGCTTTCTTT. Translated: CASSLEGVGYPEAFF.

This clone showed up just a few times. CDR3 region: CASSPRGRGRNQPQHF. The CDR3 nucleotides read TGTGCCAGCAGCCCCCGGGGCAGGGGGCGCAATCAGCCCCAGCATTTT. The rearrangement joins TRBV6-6 to TRBJ1-5; 8 nucleotides match TRBD1. Losses at the gene ends were 6 bases for V and 2 bases for J; bases not matched to a gene: 9. CDR1 is MNHNY, CDR2 SVGAGI, per germline (reference sequence). The CDR3 totals 16 residues.

V usage is TRBV23-1 and J usage is TRBJ2-7; the D gene is possibly TRBD1 (6 bases). TRBV23-1 carries the ORF label, with uncertain function. This CDR3 has 17 amino acids. The ends were cut back, 0 bases at V and 3 bases at J, with 18 bases in the middle. CDR3 nucleotides: TGCGCCAGCAGTCAATCGCCGGGACACGTCAATTACTACGAGCAGTACTTC. Its protein is CASSQSPGHVNYYEQYF.

V usage is TRBV2 and J usage is TRBJ1-1, with a tentative D call TRBD1 (5 bases). Germline-derived CDR1 and CDR2 are SNHLY and FYNNEI. Trimming took off 3 bases at V and 5 bases at J, with 13 bases between the two ends. The CDR3 runs to 14 residues. The CDR3 bases are TGTGCCAGCAGTGATGAAAGGGGTTTTACTGAAGCTTTCTTT. This gives the protein CASSDERGFTEAFF.

The V and J genes are TRBV5-4 and TRBJ1-1, with 8 bases identical to TRBD1. This CDR3 comprises 16 residues. Germline trimming cut 0 bases from V and 2 bases from J; bases unmatched to any gene: 6. CDR1 is SGHNT, CDR2 YYREEE, per germline (reference sequence). CDR3 sequence: CASSLGGTGLNTEAFF. The CDR3 nucleotides are TGTGCCAGCAGCTTGGGGGGGACAGGCCTTAACACTGAAGCTTTCTTT.

The chain recombines TRBV23-1 with TRBJ1-2, with D tentatively TRBD1 (6 bases). TRBV23-1 is annotated as an ORF whose role is uncertain. CDR3 length: 15 residues. The germline V and J ends were trimmed by 0 bases and 8 bases, with 16 bases remaining between them. CDR3 sequence reads: CASSQSDRLGVGYTF. The CDR3 DNA follows: TGCGCCAGCAGTCAATCGGACAGACTCGGGGTGGGCTACACCTTC.